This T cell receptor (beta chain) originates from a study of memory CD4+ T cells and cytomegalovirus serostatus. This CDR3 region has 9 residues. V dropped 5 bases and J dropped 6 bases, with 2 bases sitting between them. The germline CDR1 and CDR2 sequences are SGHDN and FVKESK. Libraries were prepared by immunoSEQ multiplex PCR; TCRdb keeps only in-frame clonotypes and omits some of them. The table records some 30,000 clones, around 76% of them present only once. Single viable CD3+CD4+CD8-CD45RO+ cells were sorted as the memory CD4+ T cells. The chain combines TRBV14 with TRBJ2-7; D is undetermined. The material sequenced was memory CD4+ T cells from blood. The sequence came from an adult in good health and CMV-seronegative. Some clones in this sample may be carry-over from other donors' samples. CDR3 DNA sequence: TGTGCCAGCAGCTCCGAGCAGTACTTC. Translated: CASSSEQYF.